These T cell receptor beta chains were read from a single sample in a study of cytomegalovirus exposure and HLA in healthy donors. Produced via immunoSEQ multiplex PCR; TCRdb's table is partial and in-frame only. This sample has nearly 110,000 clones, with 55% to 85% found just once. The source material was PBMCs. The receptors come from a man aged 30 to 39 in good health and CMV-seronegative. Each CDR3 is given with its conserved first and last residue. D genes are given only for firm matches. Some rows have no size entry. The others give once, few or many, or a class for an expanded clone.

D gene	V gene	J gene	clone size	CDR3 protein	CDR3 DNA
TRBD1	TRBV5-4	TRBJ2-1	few	CASSPRDRYNEQFF	TGTGCCAGCAGCCCCCGGGACAGGTACAATGAGCAGTTCTTC
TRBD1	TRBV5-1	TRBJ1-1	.	CASSLGQGSTEAFF	TGCGCCAGCAGCTTGGGACAGGGCAGTACTGAAGCTTTCTTT
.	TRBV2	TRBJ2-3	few	CAKVGGETDTQYF	TGTGCCAAGGTCGGGGGTGAGACAGATACGCAGTATTTT
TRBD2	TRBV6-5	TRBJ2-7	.	CASSYGGTTYEQYF	TGTGCCAGCAGTTACGGGGGGACTACGTACGAGCAGTACTTC
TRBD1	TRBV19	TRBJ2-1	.	CASSTAHRQGGEQFF	TGTGCCAGTAGTACCGCTCATAGACAGGGGGGTGAGCAGTTCTTC
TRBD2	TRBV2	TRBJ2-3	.	CASSPRLAGGWDTDTQYF	TGTGCCAGCAGTCCTAGACTAGCGGGAGGGTGGGACACAGATACGCAGTATTTT
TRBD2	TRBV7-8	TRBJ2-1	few	CASSYYRGLAGTVGSYNEQFF	TGTGCCAGCAGTTACTACAGAGGACTAGCGGGAACTGTAGGCTCCTACAATGAGCAGTTCTTC
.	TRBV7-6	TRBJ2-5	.	CASSLENGGQLGTQYF	TGTGCCAGCAGCTTAGAGAACGGGGGGCAGTTGGGGACCCAGTACTTC
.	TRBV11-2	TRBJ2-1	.	CASSAKVGGRNEQFF	TGTGCCAGCAGCGCCAAGGTAGGCGGGCGAAATGAGCAGTTCTTC
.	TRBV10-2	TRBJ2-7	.	CASSEGGLDGSYSYEQYF	TGCGCCAGCAGTGAGGGAGGATTGGACGGATCGTATTCCTACGAGCAGTACTTC
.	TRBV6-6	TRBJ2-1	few	CASSYNAGLTYNEQFF	TGTGCCAGCAGTTATAACGCGGGCCTGACCTACAATGAGCAGTTCTTC
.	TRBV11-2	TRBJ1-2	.	CASSLEGEVLNGYTF	TGTGCCAGCAGCTTAGAGGGAGAAGTGCTAAATGGCTACACCTTC
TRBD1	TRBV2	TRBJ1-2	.	CASRGPGQGLYGYTF	TGTGCCAGCAGGGGACCGGGACAGGGGCTGTATGGCTACACCTTC
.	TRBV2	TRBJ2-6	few	CASSGSSGANVLTF	TGTGCCAGCAGTGGTAGCTCTGGGGCCAACGTCCTGACTTTC
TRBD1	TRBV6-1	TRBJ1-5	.	CASSPRQGSNQPQHF	TGTGCCAGCAGTCCCAGACAGGGTAGCAATCAGCCCCAGCATTTT
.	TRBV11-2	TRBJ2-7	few	CASSPSYEQYF	TGTGCCAGCAGCCCCAGCTACGAGCAGTACTTC
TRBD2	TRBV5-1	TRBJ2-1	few	CASSLVAGEGNEQFF	TGCGCCAGCAGCTTGGTGGCGGGGGAGGGCAATGAGCAGTTCTTC
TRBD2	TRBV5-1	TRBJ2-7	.	CASSLGTGGQSEQYF	TGCGCCAGCAGCTTGGGAACGGGGGGGCAGAGCGAGCAGTACTTC
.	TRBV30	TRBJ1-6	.	CAWSVQGDPYNSPLHF	TGTGCCTGGAGTGTACAAGGGGATCCCTATAATTCACCCCTCCACTTT